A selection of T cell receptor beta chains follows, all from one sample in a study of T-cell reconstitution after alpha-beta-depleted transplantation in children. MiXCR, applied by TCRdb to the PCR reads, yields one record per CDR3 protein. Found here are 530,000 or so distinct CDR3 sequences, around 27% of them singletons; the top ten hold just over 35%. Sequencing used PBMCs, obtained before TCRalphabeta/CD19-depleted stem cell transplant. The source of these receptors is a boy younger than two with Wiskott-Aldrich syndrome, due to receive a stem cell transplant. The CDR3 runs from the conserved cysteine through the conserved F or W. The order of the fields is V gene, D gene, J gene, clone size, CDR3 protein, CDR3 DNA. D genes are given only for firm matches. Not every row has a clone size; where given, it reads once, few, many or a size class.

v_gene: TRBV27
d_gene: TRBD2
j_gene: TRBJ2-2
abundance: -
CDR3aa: CASREERGPIGTGELFF
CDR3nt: TGTGCCAGCAGAGAGGAGCGGGGTCCAATAGGCACCGGGGAGCTGTTTTTT

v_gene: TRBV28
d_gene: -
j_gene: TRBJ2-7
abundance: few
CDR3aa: CASGGLGVSDEQYF
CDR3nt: TGTGCCAGCGGTGGCTTGGGGGTTTCAGACGAGCAGTACTTC

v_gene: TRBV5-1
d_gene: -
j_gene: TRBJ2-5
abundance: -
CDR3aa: CATQNPGEQTQYF
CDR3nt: TGCGCCACCCAAAACCCAGGGGAGCAGACCCAGTACTTC

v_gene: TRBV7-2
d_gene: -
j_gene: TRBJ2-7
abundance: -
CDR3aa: CASSNIIAPYEQYF
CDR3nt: TGTGCCAGCAGCAACATCATTGCCCCCTACGAGCAGTACTTC

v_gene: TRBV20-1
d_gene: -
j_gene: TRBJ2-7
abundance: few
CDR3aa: CSAQTRRGTTYEQYF
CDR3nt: TGCAGTGCCCAAACACGTCGGGGGACCACCTACGAGCAGTACTTC

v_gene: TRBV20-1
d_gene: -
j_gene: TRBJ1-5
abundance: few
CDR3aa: CSASQVNQPQHF
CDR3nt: TGCAGTGCTAGCCAGGTTAATCAGCCCCAGCATTTT

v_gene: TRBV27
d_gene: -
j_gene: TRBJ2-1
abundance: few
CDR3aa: CASSLAGYNNEQFF
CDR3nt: TGTGCCAGCAGTTTGGCGGGGTACAACAATGAGCAGTTCTTC

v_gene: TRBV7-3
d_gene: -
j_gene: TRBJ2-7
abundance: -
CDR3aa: CASSLNPEGPFEQYF
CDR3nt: TGTGCCAGCAGCTTAAATCCGGAGGGACCCTTTGAGCAGTACTTC

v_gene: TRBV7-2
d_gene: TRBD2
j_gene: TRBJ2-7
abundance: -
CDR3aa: CASSSRPGLVNNEQYF
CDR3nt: TGTGCCAGCAGCTCTAGGCCGGGACTAGTAAATAACGAGCAGTACTTC

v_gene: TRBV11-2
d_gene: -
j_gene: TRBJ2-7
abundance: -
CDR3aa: CASSLGFGGFSYEQYF
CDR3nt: TGTGCCAGCAGCTTAGGGTTCGGCGGGTTCTCCTACGAGCAGTACTTC

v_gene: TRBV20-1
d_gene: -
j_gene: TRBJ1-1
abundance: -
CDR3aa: CSAPRGRLNTEAFF
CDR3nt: TGCAGTGCCCCCCGCGGAAGATTGAACACTGAAGCTTTCTTT

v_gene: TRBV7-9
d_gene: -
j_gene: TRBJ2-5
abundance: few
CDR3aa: CASSLRGAPPETQYF
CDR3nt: TGTGCCAGCAGCTTACGGGGGGCGCCCCCAGAGACCCAGTACTTC

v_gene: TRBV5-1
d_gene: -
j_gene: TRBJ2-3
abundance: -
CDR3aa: CASTDGWSWNSTDTQYF
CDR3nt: TGCGCCAGCACTGATGGCTGGTCGTGGAATAGCACAGATACGCAGTATTTT

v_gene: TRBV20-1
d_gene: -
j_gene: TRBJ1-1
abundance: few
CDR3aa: CSVQGDTEAFF
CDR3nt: TGCAGTGTACAGGGAGATACTGAAGCTTTCTTT

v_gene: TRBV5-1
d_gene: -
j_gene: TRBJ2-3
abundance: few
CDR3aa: CASSQPEREPSDTQYF
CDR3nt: TGCGCCAGCAGCCAGCCCGAACGGGAGCCCTCAGATACGCAGTATTTT

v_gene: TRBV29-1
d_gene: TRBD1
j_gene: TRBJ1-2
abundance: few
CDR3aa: CSVAWTGRNYGYTF
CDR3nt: TGCAGCGTTGCGTGGACAGGGAGGAACTATGGCTACACCTTC

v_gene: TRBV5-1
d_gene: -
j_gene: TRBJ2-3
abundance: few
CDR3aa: CASSTRPADTQYF
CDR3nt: TGCGCCAGCAGCACCCGTCCAGCAGATACGCAGTATTTT

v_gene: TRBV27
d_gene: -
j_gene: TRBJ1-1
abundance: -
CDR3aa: CASKDTADTEAFF
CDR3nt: TGTGCCAGCAAAGATACTGCGGACACTGAAGCTTTCTTT

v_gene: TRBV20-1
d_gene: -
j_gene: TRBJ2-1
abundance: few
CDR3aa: CSARIRSGGNSYNEQFF
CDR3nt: TGCAGTGCTAGAATTAGGAGCGGCGGGAACTCCTACAATGAGCAGTTCTTC

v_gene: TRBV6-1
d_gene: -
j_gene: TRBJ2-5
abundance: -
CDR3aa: CASSEALSGSLYF
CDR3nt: TGTGCCAGCAGTGAAGCGCTAAGCGGGTCGTTGTACTTC

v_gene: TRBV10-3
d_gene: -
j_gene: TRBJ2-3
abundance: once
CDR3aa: CAISRGITDTQYF
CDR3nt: TGTGCCATCAGCAGGGGTATAACAGATACGCAGTATTTT

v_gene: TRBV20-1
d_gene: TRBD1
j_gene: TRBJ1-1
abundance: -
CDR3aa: CSARGHGTAVDQAFF
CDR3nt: TGCAGTGCTAGAGGTCACGGGACAGCGGTAGATCAAGCTTTCTTT

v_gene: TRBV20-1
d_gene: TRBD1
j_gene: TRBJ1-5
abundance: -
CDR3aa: CSARTGGNGNQPQHF
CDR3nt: TGCAGTGCTCGGACAGGGGGTAATGGCAATCAGCCCCAGCATTTT

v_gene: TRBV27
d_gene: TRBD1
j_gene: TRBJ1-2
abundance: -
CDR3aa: CASSGTGLIDGYTF
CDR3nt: TGTGCCAGCAGTGGGACAGGTCTGATTGATGGCTACACCTTC

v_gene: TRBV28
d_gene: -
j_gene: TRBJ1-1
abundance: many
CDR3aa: CASSTTKGAFF
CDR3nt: TGTGCCAGCAGTACTACTAAAGGAGCTTTCTTT

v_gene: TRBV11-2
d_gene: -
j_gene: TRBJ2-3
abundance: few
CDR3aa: CASGPATDTQYF
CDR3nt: TGTGCCAGCGGGCCGGCCACAGATACGCAGTATTTT

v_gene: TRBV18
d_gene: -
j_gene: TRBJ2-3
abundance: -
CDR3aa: CASSPTVGAQSDTQYF
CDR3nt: TGTGCCAGCTCCCCTACGGTGGGGGCTCAGTCGGATACGCAGTATTTT

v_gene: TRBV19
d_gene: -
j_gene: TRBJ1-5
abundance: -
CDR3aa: CASSMARQPQHF
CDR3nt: TGTGCCAGTAGTATGGCTCGGCAGCCCCAGCATTTT

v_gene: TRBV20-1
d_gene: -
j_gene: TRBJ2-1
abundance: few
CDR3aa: CSAKSGPQQFF
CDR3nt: TGCAGTGCCAAGTCCGGGCCACAGCAGTTCTTC

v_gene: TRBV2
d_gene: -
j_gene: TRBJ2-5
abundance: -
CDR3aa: CASTQGQGETQYF
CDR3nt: TGTGCCAGCACCCAAGGTCAGGGGGAGACCCAGTACTTC

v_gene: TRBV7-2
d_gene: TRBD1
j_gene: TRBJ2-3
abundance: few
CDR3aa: CASSSDRGRTDTQYF
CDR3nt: TGTGCCAGCAGCTCAGACAGGGGCCGCACAGATACGCAGTATTTT